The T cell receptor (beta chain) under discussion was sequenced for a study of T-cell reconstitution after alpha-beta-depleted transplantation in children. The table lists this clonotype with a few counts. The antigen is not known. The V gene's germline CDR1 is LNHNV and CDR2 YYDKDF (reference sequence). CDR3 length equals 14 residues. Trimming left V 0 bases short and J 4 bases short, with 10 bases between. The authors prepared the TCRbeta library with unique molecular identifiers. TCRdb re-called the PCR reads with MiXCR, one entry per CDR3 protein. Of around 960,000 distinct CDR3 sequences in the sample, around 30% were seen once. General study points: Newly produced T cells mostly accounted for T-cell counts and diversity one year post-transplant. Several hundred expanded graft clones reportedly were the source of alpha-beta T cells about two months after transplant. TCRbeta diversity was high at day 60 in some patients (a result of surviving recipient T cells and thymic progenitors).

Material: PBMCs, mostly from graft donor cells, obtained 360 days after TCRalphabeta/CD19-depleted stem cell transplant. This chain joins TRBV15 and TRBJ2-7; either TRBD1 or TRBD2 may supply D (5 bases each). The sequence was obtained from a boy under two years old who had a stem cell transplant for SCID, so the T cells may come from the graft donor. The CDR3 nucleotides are TGTGCCACCAGCAGAGATCCGGGACCTTACGAGCAGTACTTC. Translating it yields CATSRDPGPYEQYF.